The 28 T cell receptor beta chains given below trace back to one sample, sequenced in a study of blood T cells in healthy people across ages. The use of a sample-barcoded 5' primer and a J-beta primer mix characterized a second PCR of about 6 to 12 cycles. TCRdb fed the 5' RACE reads into MiXCR, producing one record per CDR3 protein. The repertoire holds 700,000 or so distinct CDR3 sequences, with 22% as singletons. Sequencing was carried out using blood. The source is a man between 65 and 85 years old in good health.

The gene calls are TRBV5-1 and TRBJ2-3; TRBD2 matches 9 bases. CDR1 is SGHRS, CDR2 YFSETQ, per germline. J was trimmed by 1 base and V by 0 bases; bases with no gene match: 3. The CDR3 spans 16 residues. The CDR3 DNA is TGCGCCAGCAGCTTGGGACTAGCGGTCCGCACAGATACGCAGTATTTT. Its protein is CASSLGLAVRTDTQYF.

The chain's CDR3 is CASSSRPRSSYNEQFF. In DNA, the CDR3 is TGTGCCAGCAGCTCGCGGCCCCGGAGCTCCTACAATGAGCAGTTCTTC. The chain has TRBV11-2 and TRBJ2-1; no clear D gene. Trimming removed 4 bases from V and 0 bases from J, with 13 bases in between. Germline V gives CDR1 SGHAT, CDR2 FQNNGV. This CDR3 spans 16 amino acids.

The sample holds a few counts of this clonotype. The chain has TRBV20-1 and TRBJ1-1; no clear D gene. The V end was cut by 4 bases, the J end by 11 bases, with 17 bases between. Per germline, CDR1 DFQATT and CDR2 SNEGSKA (reference sequence). CDR3 size: 12 residues. CDR3: CSAIPDGRVAFF. The CDR3 coding sequence is TGCAGTGCTATACCTGATGGACGGGTTGCTTTCTTT.

In this sample, this clonotype turned up a few times. The rearrangement joins TRBV5-1 to TRBJ2-1; D gene unclear. This CDR3 is 15 amino acids long. V lost 3 bases to trimming and J lost 4 bases, with 14 bases between them. Germline V gives CDR1 SGHRS, CDR2 YFSETQ. The CDR3 spells CASSWTTDEYNEQFF. For the CDR3, the DNA is TGCGCCAGCAGCTGGACGACGGACGAGTACAATGAGCAGTTCTTC.

This clonotype has only a few counts. The gene calls are TRBV5-1 and TRBJ2-4, with a weak D call TRBD2 (7 bases). In germline, CDR1 is SGHRS, CDR2 YFSETQ. The CDR3 is 13 amino acids. Trimming took off 2 bases at V and 9 bases at J, with 12 bases between the two ends. The CDR3 DNA is TGCGCCAGCAGCTTTGGGGCGGGGGCCATTCAGTACTTC. Translating it yields CASSFGAGAIQYF.

The chain carries TRBV7-2 and TRBJ1-1; 7 bases match TRBD1. The CDR3 is 15 residues long. The J segment lost 1 base and the V segment lost 5 bases, leaving 7 bases of the junction unmatched. Germline V gene data show CDR1 as SGHTA and CDR2 as FQGNSA. The CDR3 sequence: CASSLQGTTNTEAFF. CDR3 nucleotide sequence: TGTGCCAGCAGCCTACAGGGGACGACGAACACTGAAGCTTTCTTT.

In this sample, this clonotype turned up a few times. The chain links TRBV7-9 to TRBJ2-5; 11 bases line up with TRBD2. The DNA end is more similar to TRBJ2-7, so the J call may be wrong. The CDR3 runs 15 residues. The germline CDR1 and CDR2 sequences are SEHNR and FQNEAQ (reference sequence). CDR3 nucleotides: TGTGCCAGCAGCCTTAGCGGGGGGGCTCAATACGAGCAGTACTTC. Translating gives CASSLSGGAQYEQYF.

The count of this clonotype is one. In this CDR3 the conserved last residue, phenylalanine or tryptophan, is missing, so a read error is likely. This chain connects TRBV5-1 to TRBJ2-3, with D unresolved. The CDR3 is 14 residues long. The germline gives CDR1 SGHRS, CDR2 YFSETQ. V gave up 0 bases and J gave up 4 bases, with 9 bases separating them. The CDR3 DNA follows: TGCGCCAGCAGCTTGGCCCTCGACGCAGATACGCAGTATCTT. This translates into CASSLALDADTQYL.

This clonotype has just a few counts. The chain joins TRBV12-3 or TRBV12-4 to TRBJ2-3; tentative D call: TRBD2 (7 bases). V lost 7 bases to trimming and J lost 3 bases, with 11 bases between them. This CDR3 is built from 13 residues. The CDR3 bases are TGTGCCAGCATGGGAGGGGGGACAGATACGCAGTATTTT. It codes for CASMGGGTDTQYF.

In this sample, this clonotype turned up once. This rearrangement joins TRBV4-3 to TRBJ1-1, with unresolved D. This CDR3 region has 13 residues. The germline CDR1 and CDR2 sequences are LGHNA and YSLEER. V gave up 0 bases and J gave up 5 bases, with 7 bases separating them. CDR3 nucleotide sequence: TGCGCCAGCAGCCAAGATCCAAGGACTGAAGCTTTCTTT. This codes for CASSQDPRTEAFF.

This clonotype was seen a handful of times. This sequence joins TRBV21-1 and TRBJ2-1; the table assigns TRBD2, which was not confirmed against the DNA. TRBV21-1 is assigned pseudogene status. CDR3 length equals 14 residues. The CDR3 DNA reads TGTGCCATCGATACTAGCGGGAGTAGGTATGAGCAGTTCTTC. Amino acid sequence: CAIDTSGSRYEQFF.

This clonotype was observed a few times. The V call is TRBV14, the J call TRBJ2-4, with 7 bases aligning to TRBD1. Germline V gene sequence: CDR1 SGHDN, CDR2 FVKESK. Unmatched junction bases numbered 6, after V lost 1 base and J lost 9 bases. The CDR3 is made up of 14 amino acids. The CDR3 DNA follows: TGTGCCAGCAGCCAAGCCGGCCAGGGGGTCATTCAGTACTTC. It translates to CASSQAGQGVIQYF. Using reference TRBV14 and TRBJ2-4 for the parts outside the CDR3, the full variable domain is EAGVTQFPSHSVIEKGQTVTLRCDPISGHDNLYWYRRVMGKEIKFLLHFVKESKQDESGMPNNRFLAERTGGTYSTLKVQPAELEDSGVYFCASSQAGQGVIQYFGAGTRLSVL.

Only a few counts were recorded for this clonotype. The rearrangement uses TRBV7-2 and TRBJ2-5; D may be TRBD1 or TRBD2 (5 bases each). The J call may be mistaken, given a closer DNA end match to TRBJ2-7. Germline-derived CDR1 and CDR2 are SGHTA and FQGNSA. This CDR3 has 14 amino acids. For the CDR3, the DNA is TGTGCCAGCAGCATGGCCGGGGCGGGCTCCGAGCAGTACGTC. Its translation is CASSMAGAGSEQYV.

This clonotype was seen a handful of times. The V call is TRBV7-8, the J call TRBJ2-7; D unclear. The CDR3 length is 12 residues. V was shortened by 5 bases and J by 4 bases, with 9 bases between the two germline ends. Germline V CDR1 and CDR2: SGHVS, FQNEAQ. CDR3 nucleotides: TGTGCCAGCAGCCCAGACAATTACGAGCAGTACTTC. Translation gives CASSPDNYEQYF.

The chain is built from TRBV2 and TRBJ2-5, with TRBD1 matching 8 bases. The CDR3 loop spans 13 amino acids. J gave up 7 bases and V 6 bases, and 7 bases lay outside the gene matches. From germline, CDR1 is SNHLY and CDR2 FYNNEI. This CDR3 is CASSQDRVATQYF. CDR3 nucleotides: TGTGCCAGCAGCCAGGACAGGGTTGCGACCCAGTACTTC.

This clonotype showed up just a few times. V gene TRBV20-1 combines with J gene TRBJ2-6, with 8 nucleotides matching TRBD1. Germline V gene lookup returns CDR1 DFQATT and CDR2 SNEGSKA (reference sequence). The CDR3 totals 15 residues. Losses at the gene ends were 2 bases for V and 2 bases for J; bases not matched to a gene: 2. CDR3 in amino acids: CSARTQGAGANVLTF. CDR3 bases: TGCAGTGCTAGAACACAGGGGGCTGGGGCCAACGTCCTGACTTTC.

As concerns this clonotype: Here the CDR3 omits its conserved ending phenylalanine or tryptophan, so a read error is the likely source. This rearrangement joins TRBV5-5 to TRBJ2-4, with D possibly being TRBD2 (5 bases). Per the germline V gene, CDR1 is SGHKS and CDR2 is YYEKEE (reference sequence). The length of the CDR3 is 16 residues. Trimming removed 3 bases from V and 6 bases from J, with 19 bases in between. The CDR3 DNA sequence: TGTGCCAGCAGCTCCCCACTGATTATACTAGGAAACATTCAGTACCTC. It encodes CASSSPLIILGNIQYL.

This clonotype was observed at least ten times. The chain recombines TRBV29-1 with TRBJ2-3, with 7 bases identical to TRBD1. Looked up from germline, CDR1 is SQVTM and CDR2 is ANQGSEA. CDR3 length: 14 amino acids. Trimming took 7 bases from V and 2 from J; bases not matched to a gene: 9. The CDR3 region is CSARAGGDTDTQYF. In DNA form, the CDR3 reads TGCAGCGCCCGGGCAGGGGGAGACACAGATACGCAGTATTTT.

V is TRBV7-9 and J is TRBJ1-4; tentatively, D is TRBD1 (6 bases). The CDR3 is made up of 13 amino acids. The V end was cut by 7 bases, the J end by 6 bases, with 12 bases between. CDR1 and CDR2 (germline): SEHNR, FQNEAQ (reference sequence). CDR3 in amino acids: CASTWGQDEKLFF. The CDR3 DNA reads as TGTGCCAGCACCTGGGGGCAGGATGAAAAACTGTTTTTT.

This clonotype was counted between two and nine times. CDR3 protein: CASSRRLAGGPTDTQYF. CDR3 DNA: TGTGCCAGCAGCCGTAGACTAGCGGGAGGGCCCACAGATACGCAGTATTTT. The V gene is TRBV14, the J gene TRBJ2-3; TRBD2 matches 14 bases. Germline CDR1 and CDR2: SGHDN and FVKESK. The CDR3 covers 17 residues. The junction had 5 bases not matched to a gene; V was cut back by 4 bases and J by 2 bases.

This clonotype has just a few counts. V usage is TRBV20-1 and J usage is TRBJ2-7; D is unresolved. Trimming left V 6 bases short and J 3 bases short, with 12 bases between. This CDR3 region has 12 residues. Germline V gives CDR1 DFQATT, CDR2 SNEGSKA (reference sequence). CDR3 region: CSAQTDLYEQYF. CDR3 DNA: TGCAGTGCCCAAACCGACCTCTACGAGCAGTACTTC.

The genes are TRBV3-1 and TRBJ1-1; D may be TRBD1 (6 bases). The CDR3 has 14 residues. Trimming pared 1 base from V and 7 bases from J, leaving 13 bases between. Germline V CDR1 and CDR2: LGHDT, YNNKEL (reference sequence). The CDR3 sequence: CASSQGQEGNEAFF. The CDR3 DNA is TGTGCCAGCAGCCAAGGACAGGAGGGAAATGAAGCTTTCTTT.

This chain links TRBV19 with TRBJ2-3; D is unclear. Germline values: CDR1 LNHDA, CDR2 SQIVND (reference sequence). V was trimmed by 4 bases and J by 0 bases, leaving 8 bases between them. The CDR3 is 14 amino acids. CDR3 region: CASSNRGSTDTQYF. The DNA for the CDR3 is TGTGCCAGTAGTAACAGAGGCAGCACAGATACGCAGTATTTT.

This clonotype has a handful of counts. The chain employs TRBV12-3 or TRBV12-4 and TRBJ2-2, with D perhaps matching TRBD1 (5 bases). CDR3 length: 15 amino acids. V lost 6 bases, J lost 1 base, and 12 bases lay in between. The CDR3 bases are TGTGCCAGCAGCCCCCAGGGTTGGAACACCGGGGAGCTGTTTTTT. This translates into CASSPQGWNTGELFF.

This sequence joins TRBV10-3 and TRBJ2-5; 7 bases agree with TRBD1. The germline CDR1 and CDR2 sequences are ENHRY and SYGVKD. V was pared by 5 bases and J by 2 bases, with 5 bases of the junction left unmatched. The CDR3 consists of 14 residues. DNA for the CDR3: TGTGCCATCAGTAGGGACAGCTCACAAGAGACCCAGTACTTC. This gives the protein CAISRDSSQETQYF.

The chain combines TRBV9 with TRBJ2-6; no reliable D call. Germline V gene data show CDR1 as SGDLS and CDR2 as YYNGEE. Trimming took off 2 bases at V and 2 bases at J, with 5 bases between the two ends. This CDR3 is 14 amino acids long. DNA of the CDR3: TGTGCCAGCAGCGTTAGCACTGGGGCCAACGTCCTGACTTTC. Its protein product is CASSVSTGANVLTF.

The gene calls are TRBV6-2 or TRBV6-3 and TRBJ2-7; D is possibly TRBD1 (5 bases). CDR3 length: 12 amino acids. Germline V gene data show CDR1 as MNHEY and CDR2 as SVGEGT. Trimming shortened V by 4 bases and J by 5 bases, and 9 bases separated the two germline ends. The chain's CDR3 is CASSSGRHEQYV. Written as DNA, the CDR3 is TGTGCCAGCAGTTCAGGGCGGCACGAGCAGTACGTC.

The J gene is TRBJ2-2, the V gene TRBV2; 9 nucleotides match TRBD2. The J segment lost 5 bases and the V segment lost 6 bases, leaving 19 bases of the junction unmatched. This CDR3 is 19 amino acids long. Germline V CDR1 and CDR2: SNHLY, FYNNEI. The CDR3 sequence is CASREGPQFVAGETGELFF. The CDR3 DNA is TGTGCCAGCAGGGAGGGGCCCCAGTTTGTAGCGGGAGAAACCGGGGAGCTGTTTTTT. Using reference TRBV2 and TRBJ2-2 for the parts outside the CDR3, the full variable domain is EPEVTQTPSHQVTQMGQEVILRCVPISNHLYFYWYRQILGQKVEFLVSFYNNEISEKSEIFDDQFSVERPDGSNFTLKIRSTKLEDSAMYFCASREGPQFVAGETGELFFGEGSRLTVL.